This T cell receptor (beta chain) was documented in a study of blood T cell repertoires in COVID-19. Study as a whole: Sources were T cells, B-cell-depleted T cells, or PBMCs; the material itself was cDNA or gDNA.

In the original analysis: Researchers report that nucleated cell counts were estimated from reference gene primer amplification. Assay: immunoSEQ multiplex PCR; the TCRdb copy retains only in-frame clones and omits some. That table gives V, J and clone size, and the DNA gave D and trimming. The profile shows tens of thousands of clones, roughly 80% of them singletons. The CDR3 length is 17 residues. The V segment lost 0 bases and the J segment 2 bases; nucleotides outside the gene matches: 7. Germline CDR1 reads ENHRY; CDR2 reads SYGVKD. The sequence came from a human donor in a cohort sampled during active COVID-19. The rearrangement links TRBV10-3 to TRBJ2-5; 9 nucleotides match TRBD2. Sample: peripheral blood. This chain's CDR3 is CAISESIAGAIQETQYF. DNA for the CDR3: TGTGCCATCAGTGAGTCGATAGCGGGGGCCATACAAGAGACCCAGTACTTC.